This T cell receptor (beta chain) was sequenced in a study of cytomegalovirus exposure and HLA in healthy donors. Germline CDR1 and CDR2: WNHNN and SYGVQD (reference sequence). This CDR3 contains 13 residues. J gave up 4 bases and V 8 bases, and 4 bases lay outside the gene matches. The PCR was carried out with 60 Vbeta primers and 13 Jbeta primers. The protocol was immunoSEQ multiplex PCR, while the TCRdb copy is restricted to in-frame clones and leaves out a portion. The sample includes 150,000 to 200,000 clones, about three quarters of them seen just once. The origin of this receptor is a man aged 25 to 45 in good health and CMV-seropositive. What was sequenced was PBMCs. This chain joins TRBV10-1 and TRBJ2-7, with 11 bases lining up with TRBD2. Here the CDR3 reads CASSIAGGYEQYF. Written as DNA, the CDR3 is TGCGCCAGCTCCATAGCGGGAGGGTACGAGCAGTACTTC.